This T cell receptor (beta chain) was retrieved from a study of T cells after posttransplantation cyclophosphamide. Findings and limits, study-wide: Recipient CMV seropositivity and CMV reactivation strongly tracked TRB clonality. TRB overlap between skin or GI tissue T cells and blood was limited. Donor-recipient repertoire similarity was low at 1-2 months, rising over year one.

Concerning this clone: Its cognate antigen is unknown. The same CDR3 also results from other DNA sequences found in this sample.

Busulfan-fludarabine conditioning, marrow transplant, and cyclophosphamide on days +3 and +4 were administered. Profiled with immunoSEQ multiplex PCR; TCRdb holds only in-frame clones, not every one. The data show about 43,000 clones, about 92% seen once. The sample consisted of PBMCs, taken about 62 days after allogeneic stem cell transplant with posttransplant cyclophosphamide. This clonotype was sampled from a male patient aged 55 to 69 who received an allogeneic stem cell transplant from a related donor and was CMV-positive. The graft donor may have contributed some T cells.

The chain's CDR3 is CASSLVGAEAFF. CDR3 bases: TGTGCCAGCAGCTTAGTAGGGGCTGAAGCTTTCTTT. V is TRBV7-9 and J is TRBJ1-1, with D maybe TRBD1 (5 bases). Trimming shortened V by 1 base and J by 6 bases, and 6 bases separated the two germline ends. This CDR3 spans 12 amino acids. Germline CDR1 SEHNR, CDR2 FQNEAQ (reference sequence).